This TCR beta chain is from a study of T cell responses to AZD1222 COVID-19 vaccine. Study information: Pooled samples include second doses given at about 4 or 12 weeks. Overall study findings and caveats: White British people made up most donors, females outnumbered males, and clonal diversity was possibly underestimated. Of spike-specific TCRs, nearly half reportedly target regions left unmutated in variants. Spike-wide vaccine-associated CD4 TCRs dominated at 160-218 and 743-854.

J gave up 5 bases and V 3 bases, and 6 bases lay outside the gene matches. The CDR3 is 14 residues long. The germline V gene encodes CDR1 SGHDT and CDR2 YYEEEE. This table comes from immunoSEQ multiplex PCR, and its TCRdb copy is limited to in-frame clones, with some not included. The sample records 85,000 to 95,000 clones, roughly 90% being singletons. Concerning this clone itself: What it binds is not known.

This chain connects TRBV5-6 to TRBJ2-3; TRBD2 matches 7 bases. This sequence originates from an adult in good health. Sample: peripheral blood, taken on day 0 of AZD1222 vaccination. The CDR3 is CASSSGTGGDTQYF. The CDR3 region has the DNA TGTGCCAGCAGCTCGGGGACGGGGGGAGATACGCAGTATTTT.